The present T cell receptor (beta chain) was sequenced within a study of blood T cell repertoires in COVID-19. The CDR3 is 15 residues long. The germline gives CDR1 MDHEN, CDR2 SYDVKM. Trimming pared 3 bases from V and 4 bases from J, leaving 15 bases between. Here immunoSEQ multiplex PCR was the method, and the copy in TCRdb shows in-frame clones only, minus some. The sample records some 260,000 clones, about 86% being singletons. The source of this sequence is an elderly man with acute or convalescent COVID-19. The sequencing sample was made of peripheral blood. The chain is built from TRBV28 and TRBJ1-1, with D possibly TRBD1 on 6 matching bases. The CDR3, as DNA: TGTGCCAGCAGTTTTCGTGGGGGGGCGATCACTGAAGCTTTCTTT. It specifies CASSFRGGAITEAFF.